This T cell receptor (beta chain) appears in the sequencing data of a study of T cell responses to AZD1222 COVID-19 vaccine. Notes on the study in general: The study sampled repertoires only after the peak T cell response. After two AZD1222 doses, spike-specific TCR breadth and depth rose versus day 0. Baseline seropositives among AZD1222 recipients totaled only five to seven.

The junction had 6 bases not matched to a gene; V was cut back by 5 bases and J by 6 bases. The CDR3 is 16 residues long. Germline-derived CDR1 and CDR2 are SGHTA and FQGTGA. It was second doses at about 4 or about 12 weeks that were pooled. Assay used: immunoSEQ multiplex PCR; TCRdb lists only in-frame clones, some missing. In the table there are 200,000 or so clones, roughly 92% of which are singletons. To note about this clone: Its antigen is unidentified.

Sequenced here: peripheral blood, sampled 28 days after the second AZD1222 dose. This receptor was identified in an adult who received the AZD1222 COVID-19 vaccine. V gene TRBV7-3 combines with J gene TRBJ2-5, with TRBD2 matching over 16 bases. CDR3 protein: CASSPGLAGGMQTQYF. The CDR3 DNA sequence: TGTGCCAGCAGCCCGGGACTAGCGGGGGGGATGCAGACCCAGTACTTC.